This is a list of T cell receptor beta chains from one sample in a study of cytomegalovirus exposure and HLA in healthy donors. Here immunoSEQ multiplex PCR was the method, and the copy in TCRdb shows in-frame clones only, minus some. The data hold roughly 150,000 clones, with 88% observed a single time. The sample taken for sequencing was PBMCs. The receptors were gathered from a man aged 18 to 30 in good health and CMV-seronegative. CDR3s include the opening cysteine and the closing phenylalanine or tryptophan. A clone size is listed for some rows: how often the clone was seen (once, few, many), or a class if it is expanded.

TRBV20-1	TRBJ1-3	NA	CSAGGGRTIYF
TRBV29-1	TRBJ1-5	NA	CSVAGQGLNQPQHF
TRBV4-2	TRBJ2-4	NA	CASSQALGQTPEENIQYF
TRBV6-1	TRBJ1-4	NA	CASSSGQGYEKLFF
TRBV27	TRBJ2-7	NA	CASSLAMSGTYEQYF
TRBV7-9	TRBJ2-1	once	CASSLAKGNEQFF
TRBV5-1	TRBJ1-1	NA	CASSPLGGGNTEAFF
TRBV6-1	TRBJ1-5	NA	CAVGGPNQPQHF
TRBV27	TRBJ1-2	NA	CASSASGGAYYGYTF
TRBV27	TRBJ2-7	NA	CASSFDGAYEQYF
TRBV27	TRBJ1-2	NA	CASRQDKGGYTF
TRBV28	TRBJ2-5	NA	CASHGGRIGETQYF
TRBV6-1	TRBJ2-7	NA	CASSEPGSAYYEQYF
TRBV6-5	TRBJ2-5	NA	CASSYSRPQETQYF
TRBV6-5	TRBJ2-3	NA	CATGTDTQYF
TRBV29-1	TRBJ1-2	once	CSVDIVEDNYGYTF
TRBV4-1	TRBJ1-2	NA	CASSQFGQKTNYGYTF
TRBV28	TRBJ2-3	NA	CASSFPLQGSTDTQYF
TRBV7-9	TRBJ2-3	NA	CASRAGFRTDTQYF
TRBV30	TRBJ1-3	NA	CALQGALGNTIYF
TRBV7-2	TRBJ2-1	NA	CASSLVGGYNEQFF
TRBV4-3	TRBJ2-7	once	CASSQGVAGGLYEQYF
TRBV7-2	TRBJ1-3	NA	CASSWTGGGGNTIYF
TRBV10-1	TRBJ1-6	NA	CASTGQGNSPLHF
TRBV5-6	TRBJ2-5	NA	CASSTGGETQYF
TRBV27	TRBJ1-2	NA	CASSTLRDPNYGYTF
TRBV29-1	TRBJ1-2	NA	CSVEGTDGYSGYTF